Listed below are T cell receptor beta chains from one sample, sequenced in a study of blood T cell repertoires in COVID-19. Sequencing was performed with immunoSEQ multiplex PCR; in TCRdb, only in-frame clones are kept and a portion is missing. The data show approximately 150,000 clones, roughly 87% seen once. Sequencing was carried out using PBMCs or T cells enriched from blood (not recorded which). All receptors derive from a human donor with acute COVID-19. The donor label of this sample is uncertain. The CDR3 runs from the conserved cysteine through the conserved F or W. Fields, in order: D gene, J gene, clone size, V gene, CDR3 protein, CDR3 DNA. D genes are given only for firm matches. A row's size may be missing; if present it is once, few, many or a size class.

>NA|TRBJ1-1|NA|TRBV10-3
CAIMGATEAFF
TGTGCCATCATGGGGGCGACTGAAGCTTTCTTT
>TRBD2|TRBJ2-3|NA|TRBV5-1
CASSLVAGGPTDTQYF
TGCGCCAGCAGCTTGGTCGCGGGGGGCCCGACAGATACGCAGTATTTT
>NA|TRBJ1-3|NA|TRBV6-1
CASSEGGGMGNTIYF
TGTGCCAGCAGTGAGGGAGGGGGAATGGGAAACACCATATATTTT
>NA|TRBJ1-1|few|TRBV21-1
CASSTRQGRSTEAFF
TGTGCCAGCAGCACTCGACAGGGAAGGAGCACTGAAGCTTTCTTT
>TRBD1|TRBJ1-4|few|TRBV7-2
CASSSPGGREKLFF
TGTGCCAGCAGCTCCCCAGGGGGTCGTGAAAAACTGTTTTTT
>TRBD1|TRBJ1-6|NA|TRBV4-1
CASSRDRGNSPLHF
TGCGCCAGCAGCCGGGACAGGGGGAATTCACCCCTCCACTTT
>TRBD1|TRBJ2-2|NA|TRBV9
CASSVKTGGDTGELFF
TGTGCCAGCAGCGTAAAGACAGGGGGGGACACCGGGGAGCTGTTTTTT
>TRBD1|TRBJ2-5|NA|TRBV5-1
CASSRDRGRQETQYF
TGCGCCAGCAGCCGGGACAGGGGGAGGCAAGAGACCCAGTACTTC
>NA|TRBJ2-7|NA|TRBV4-1
CASSQVNFRGSSYEQYF
TGCGCCAGCAGCCAAGTGAATTTCAGGGGCTCCTCCTACGAGCAGTACTTC
>TRBD1|TRBJ2-1|NA|TRBV3-1/TRBV3-2
CASSQAPGTALYNEQFF
TGTGCCAGCAGCCAAGCCCCCGGGACAGCCTTATACAATGAGCAGTTCTTC
>TRBD1|TRBJ1-5|NA|TRBV18
CASSPGATGGNQPQHF
TGTGCCAGCTCACCGGGGGCCACAGGGGGCAATCAGCCCCAGCATTTT
>TRBD1|TRBJ2-5|NA|TRBV5-6
CASSSIWTGNQETQYF
TGTGCCAGCAGTTCCATATGGACAGGCAATCAAGAGACCCAGTACTTC
>NA|TRBJ2-7|NA|TRBV3-1/TRBV3-2
CASSQGERPGEQYF
TGTGCCAGCAGCCAAGGTGAGAGACCAGGCGAGCAGTACTTC
>TRBD2|TRBJ2-1|once|TRBV6-1
CASSERGVYNEQFF
TGTGCCAGCAGTGAGCGGGGGGTGTACAATGAGCAGTTCTTC
>NA|TRBJ1-3|NA|TRBV27
CASRVTASGNTIYF
TGTGCCAGCAGGGTAACAGCATCTGGAAACACCATATATTTT
>NA|TRBJ2-5|NA|TRBV18
CASSPTGVGETQYF
TGTGCCAGCTCACCTACGGGGGTCGGGGAGACCCAGTACTTC
>TRBD1|TRBJ2-3|NA|TRBV23-1
CASSLNGQGRPDTQYF
TGCGCCAGCAGCCTCAATGGACAGGGGCGCCCAGATACGCAGTATTTT
>NA|TRBJ1-1|NA|TRBV7-9
CASSPRGRAEAFF
TGTGCCAGCAGCCCCAGGGGAAGGGCTGAAGCTTTCTTT
>TRBD1|TRBJ1-5|NA|TRBV7-9
CASSLEGTGRQPQHF
TGTGCCAGCAGCTTAGAGGGGACAGGGAGGCAGCCCCAGCATTTT
>NA|TRBJ1-6|NA|TRBV5-1
CASSLQPNSPLHF
TGCGCCAGCAGCTTACAGCCGAATTCACCCCTCCACTTT
>TRBD1|TRBJ1-2|NA|TRBV7-2
CASSRTGLGLGYTF
TGTGCCAGCAGCCGGACAGGCCTAGGACTTGGCTACACCTTC
>NA|TRBJ1-1|NA|TRBV7-2
CASSPKRLLNTEAFF
TGTGCCAGCAGCCCGAAGAGGCTATTGAACACTGAAGCTTTCTTT
>TRBD1|TRBJ1-5|NA|TRBV30
CAWAVRDRDNQPQHF
TGTGCCTGGGCTGTCCGGGACAGGGACAATCAGCCCCAGCATTTT
>NA|TRBJ1-3|NA|TRBV4-3
CASSPAERYSGNTIYF
TGCGCCAGCAGCCCGGCGGAACGGTACTCTGGAAACACCATATATTTT
>NA|TRBJ2-2|NA|TRBV19
CASSNAALQDWGELFF
TGTGCCAGTAGTAATGCCGCACTACAGGATTGGGGGGAGCTGTTTTTT
>NA|TRBJ2-7|NA|TRBV4-2
CASSPHLETYEQYF
TGTGCCAGCAGCCCTCACCTAGAAACCTACGAGCAGTACTTC
>TRBD1|TRBJ1-2|NA|TRBV19
CASSRQDQGASYGYTF
TGTGCCAGTAGTAGGCAAGACCAGGGGGCCAGCTATGGCTACACCTTC
>NA|TRBJ2-2|once|TRBV9
CASSVGTSNTGELFF
TGTGCCAGCAGCGTAGGAACTTCGAACACCGGGGAGCTGTTTTTT
>NA|TRBJ1-1|NA|TRBV21-1
CASSKDLDREDRNTEAFF
TGTGCCAGCAGCAAAGATTTGGACAGGGAAGATAGGAACACTGAAGCTTTCTTT
>NA|TRBJ2-5|NA|TRBV6-2/TRBV6-3
CASSWGETQYF
TGTGCCAGCAGTTGGGGCGAGACCCAGTACTTC
>TRBD1|TRBJ2-7|few|TRBV30
CAFSRQGAGYEQYF
TGTGCCTTTAGTCGGCAGGGGGCGGGCTACGAGCAGTACTTC
>TRBD2|TRBJ2-2|NA|TRBV7-8
CASTRTGLAGGELFF
TGTGCCAGCACCCGAACGGGACTAGCCGGCGGGGAGCTGTTTTTT
>TRBD1|TRBJ2-3|few|TRBV12-3/TRBV12-4
CASDRGEDTQYF
TGTGCCAGCGACAGGGGGGAGGATACGCAGTATTTT
>NA|TRBJ1-3|NA|TRBV5-6
CASSLYRPSGNTIYF
TGTGCCAGCAGCTTGTACAGGCCCTCTGGAAACACCATATATTTT
>NA|TRBJ1-6|NA|TRBV5-8
CASSDGVSPLHF
TGTGCCAGCAGCGACGGGGTTTCACCCCTCCACTTT
>TRBD2|TRBJ2-5|NA|TRBV4-2
CASSRLGGAGGPETQYF
TGTGCCAGCAGCCGTCTGGGGGGTGCGGGGGGGCCCGAGACCCAGTACTTC
>NA|TRBJ2-1|NA|TRBV6-5
CASGAARNEQFF
TGTGCCAGTGGGGCGGCTAGGAATGAGCAGTTCTTC
>NA|TRBJ2-7|few|TRBV5-1
CASREGAAYEQYF
TGCGCCAGCAGGGAGGGGGCAGCCTACGAGCAGTACTTC
>NA|TRBJ1-6|NA|TRBV21-1
CASSRRGSNSYNSPLHF
TGTGCCAGCAGCAGGCGCGGCAGCAACTCCTATAATTCACCCCTCCACTTT
>TRBD1|TRBJ2-7|NA|TRBV10-3
CAISDRDKGYEQYF
TGTGCCATCAGCGACAGGGATAAGGGATACGAGCAGTACTTC
>NA|TRBJ2-2|NA|TRBV30
CAWSTNTGELFF
TGTGCCTGGTCTACGAACACCGGGGAGCTGTTTTTT